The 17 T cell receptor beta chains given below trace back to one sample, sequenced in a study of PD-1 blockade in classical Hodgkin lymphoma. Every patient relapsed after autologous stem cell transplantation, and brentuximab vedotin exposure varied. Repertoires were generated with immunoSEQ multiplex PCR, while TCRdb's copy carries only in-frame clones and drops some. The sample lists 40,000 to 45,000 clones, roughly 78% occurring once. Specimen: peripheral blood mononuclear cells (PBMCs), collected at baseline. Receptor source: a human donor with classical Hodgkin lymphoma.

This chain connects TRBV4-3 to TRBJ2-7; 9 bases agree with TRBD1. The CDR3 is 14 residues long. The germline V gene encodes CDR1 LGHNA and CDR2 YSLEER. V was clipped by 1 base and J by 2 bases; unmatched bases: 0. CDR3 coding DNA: TGCGCCAGCAGCCAAGGACAGGGGGCCTACGAGCAGTACTTC. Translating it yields CASSQGQGAYEQYF.

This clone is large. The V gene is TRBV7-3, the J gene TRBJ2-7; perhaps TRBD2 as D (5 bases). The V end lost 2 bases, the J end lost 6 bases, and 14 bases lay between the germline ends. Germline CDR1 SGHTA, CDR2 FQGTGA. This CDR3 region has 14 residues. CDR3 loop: CASSLVASHGEQYF. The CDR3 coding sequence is TGTGCCAGCAGCTTAGTGGCTAGCCATGGCGAGCAGTACTTC.

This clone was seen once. The CDR3 region is CASSARGTDTQYF. For the CDR3, the DNA is TGTGCCAGCAGCGCCCGGGGAACAGATACGCAGTATTTT. The J gene is TRBJ2-3, the V gene TRBV5-4, with D possibly TRBD2 on 5 matching bases. Trimming cost V 4 bases and J 3 bases, with 9 bases left between them. CDR1 and CDR2 from the germline V gene are SGHNT and YYREEE (reference sequence). There are 13 residues in the CDR3.

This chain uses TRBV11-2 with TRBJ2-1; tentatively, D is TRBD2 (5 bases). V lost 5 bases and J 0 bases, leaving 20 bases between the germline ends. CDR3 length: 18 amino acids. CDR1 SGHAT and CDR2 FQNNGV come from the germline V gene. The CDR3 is CASSPKLAWEFSYNEQFF. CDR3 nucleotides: TGTGCCAGCAGCCCAAAGCTAGCTTGGGAATTCTCCTACAATGAGCAGTTCTTC.

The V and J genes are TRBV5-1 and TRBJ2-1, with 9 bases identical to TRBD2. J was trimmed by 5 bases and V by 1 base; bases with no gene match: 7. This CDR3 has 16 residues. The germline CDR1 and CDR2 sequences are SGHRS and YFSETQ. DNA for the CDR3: TGCGCCAGCAGCTTGCCCCCTAGCGGGGCACACAATGAGCAGTTCTTC. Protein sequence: CASSLPPSGAHNEQFF.

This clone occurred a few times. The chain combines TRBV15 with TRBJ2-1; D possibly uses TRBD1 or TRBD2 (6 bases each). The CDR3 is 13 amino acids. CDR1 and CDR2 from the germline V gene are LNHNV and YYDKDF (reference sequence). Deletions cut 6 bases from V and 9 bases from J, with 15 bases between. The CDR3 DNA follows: TGTGCCACCAGTAATGCCAGGGGAGGTGAGCAGTTCTTC. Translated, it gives CATSNARGGEQFF.

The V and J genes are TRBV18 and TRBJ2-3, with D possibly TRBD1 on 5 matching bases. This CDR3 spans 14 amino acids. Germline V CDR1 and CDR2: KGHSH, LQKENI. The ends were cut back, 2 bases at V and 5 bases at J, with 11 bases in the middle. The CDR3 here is CASSPGAQQDTQYF. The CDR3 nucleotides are TGTGCCAGCTCACCAGGGGCTCAGCAAGATACGCAGTATTTT.

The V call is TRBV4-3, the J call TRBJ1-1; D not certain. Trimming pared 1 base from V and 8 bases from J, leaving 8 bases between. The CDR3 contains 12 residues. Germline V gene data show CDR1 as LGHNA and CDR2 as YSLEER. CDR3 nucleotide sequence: TGCGCCAGCAGCCAAGGCTACGGCGAAGCTTTCTTT. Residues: CASSQGYGEAFF.

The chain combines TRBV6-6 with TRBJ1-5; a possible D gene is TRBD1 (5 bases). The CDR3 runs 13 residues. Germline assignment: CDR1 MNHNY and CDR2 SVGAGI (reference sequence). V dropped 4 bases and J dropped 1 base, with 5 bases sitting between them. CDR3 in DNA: TGTGCCAGCAGTTGGGACAGCAATCAGCCCCAGCATTTT. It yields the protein CASSWDSNQPQHF.

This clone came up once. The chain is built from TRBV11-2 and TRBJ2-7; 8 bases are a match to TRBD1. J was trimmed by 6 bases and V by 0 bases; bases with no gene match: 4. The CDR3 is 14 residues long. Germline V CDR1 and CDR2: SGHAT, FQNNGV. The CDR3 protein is CASSLDRGRPEQYF. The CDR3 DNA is TGTGCCAGCAGCTTAGACAGGGGGCGCCCCGAGCAGTACTTC.

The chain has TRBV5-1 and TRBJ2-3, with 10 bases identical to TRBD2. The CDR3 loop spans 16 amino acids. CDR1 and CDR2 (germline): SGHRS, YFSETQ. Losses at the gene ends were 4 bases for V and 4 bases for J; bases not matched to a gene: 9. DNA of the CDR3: TGCGCCAGCAGCGCACCGACTAGCGGGTCCCCAGATACGCAGTATTTT. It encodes CASSAPTSGSPDTQYF.

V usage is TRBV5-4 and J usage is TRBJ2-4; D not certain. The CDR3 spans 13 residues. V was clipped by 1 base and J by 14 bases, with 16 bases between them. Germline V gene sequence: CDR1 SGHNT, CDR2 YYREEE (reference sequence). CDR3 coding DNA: TGTGCCAGCAGCTTGATTAACCAGGAGAACGAGTACTTC. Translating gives CASSLINQENEYF.

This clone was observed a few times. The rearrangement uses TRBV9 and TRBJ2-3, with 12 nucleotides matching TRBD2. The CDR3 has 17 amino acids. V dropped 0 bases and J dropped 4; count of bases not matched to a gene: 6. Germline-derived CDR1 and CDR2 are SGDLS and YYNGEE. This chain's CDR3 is CASSVAPLAGGADTQYF. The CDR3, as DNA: TGTGCCAGCAGCGTAGCCCCGCTAGCGGGGGGGGCAGATACGCAGTATTTT.

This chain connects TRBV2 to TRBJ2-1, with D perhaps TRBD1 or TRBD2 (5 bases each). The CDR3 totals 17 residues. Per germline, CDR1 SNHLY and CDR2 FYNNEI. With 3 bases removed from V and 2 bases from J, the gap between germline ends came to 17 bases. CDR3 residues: CASSDGGTVGTYNEQFF. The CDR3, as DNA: TGTGCCAGCAGTGATGGGGGAACAGTTGGGACCTACAATGAGCAGTTCTTC.

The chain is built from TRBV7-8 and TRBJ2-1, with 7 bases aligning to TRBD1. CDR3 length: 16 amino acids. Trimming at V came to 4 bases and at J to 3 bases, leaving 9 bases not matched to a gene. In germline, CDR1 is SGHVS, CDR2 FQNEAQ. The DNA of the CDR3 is TGTGCCAGCAGCTCAAACGACAGGGCCCTCTACAATGAGCAGTTCTTC. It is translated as CASSSNDRALYNEQFF.

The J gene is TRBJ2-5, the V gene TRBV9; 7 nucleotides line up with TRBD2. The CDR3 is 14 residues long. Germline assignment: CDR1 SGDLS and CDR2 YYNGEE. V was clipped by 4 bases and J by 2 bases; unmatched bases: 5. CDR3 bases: TGTGCCAGCAGCCCTTGGGAGGGACAAGAGACCCAGTACTTC. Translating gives CASSPWEGQETQYF.

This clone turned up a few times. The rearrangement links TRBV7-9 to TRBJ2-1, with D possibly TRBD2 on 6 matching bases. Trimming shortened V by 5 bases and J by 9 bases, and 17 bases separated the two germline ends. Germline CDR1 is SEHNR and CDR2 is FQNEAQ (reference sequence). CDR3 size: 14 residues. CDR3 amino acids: CASSHPQTSSEQFF. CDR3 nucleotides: TGTGCCAGCAGCCACCCCCAAACTAGCTCTGAGCAGTTCTTC.